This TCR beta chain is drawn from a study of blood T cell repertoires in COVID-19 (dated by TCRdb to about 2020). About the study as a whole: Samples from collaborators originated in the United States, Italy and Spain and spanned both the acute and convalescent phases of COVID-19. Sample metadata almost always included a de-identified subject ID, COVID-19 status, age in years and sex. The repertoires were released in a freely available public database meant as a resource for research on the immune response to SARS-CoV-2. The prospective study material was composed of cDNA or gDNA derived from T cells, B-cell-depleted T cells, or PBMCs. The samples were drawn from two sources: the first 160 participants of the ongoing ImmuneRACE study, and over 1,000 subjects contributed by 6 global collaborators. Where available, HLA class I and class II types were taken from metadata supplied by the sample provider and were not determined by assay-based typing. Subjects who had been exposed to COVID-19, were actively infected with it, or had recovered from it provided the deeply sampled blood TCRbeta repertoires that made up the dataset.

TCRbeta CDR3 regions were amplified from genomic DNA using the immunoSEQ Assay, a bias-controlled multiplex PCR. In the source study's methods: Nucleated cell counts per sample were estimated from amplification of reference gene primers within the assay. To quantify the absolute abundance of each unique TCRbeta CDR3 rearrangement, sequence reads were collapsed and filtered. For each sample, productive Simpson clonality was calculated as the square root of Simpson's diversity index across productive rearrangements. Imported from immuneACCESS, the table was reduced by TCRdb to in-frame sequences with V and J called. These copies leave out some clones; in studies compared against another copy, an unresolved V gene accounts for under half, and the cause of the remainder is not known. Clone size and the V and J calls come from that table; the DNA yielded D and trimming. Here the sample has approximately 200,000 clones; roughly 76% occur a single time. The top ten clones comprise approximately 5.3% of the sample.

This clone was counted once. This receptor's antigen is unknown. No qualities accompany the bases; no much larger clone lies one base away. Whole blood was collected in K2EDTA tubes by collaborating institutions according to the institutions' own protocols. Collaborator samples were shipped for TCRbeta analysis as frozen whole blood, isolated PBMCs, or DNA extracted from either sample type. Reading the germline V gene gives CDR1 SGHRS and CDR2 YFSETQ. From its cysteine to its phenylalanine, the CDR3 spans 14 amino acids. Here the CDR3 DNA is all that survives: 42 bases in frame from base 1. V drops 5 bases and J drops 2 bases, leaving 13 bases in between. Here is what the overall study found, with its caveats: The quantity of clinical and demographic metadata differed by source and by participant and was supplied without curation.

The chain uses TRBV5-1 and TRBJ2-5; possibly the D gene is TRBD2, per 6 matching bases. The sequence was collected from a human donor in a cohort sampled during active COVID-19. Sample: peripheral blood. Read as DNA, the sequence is TGCGCCAGCAGAAGCGAAGGAGGGCAAGAGACCCAGTACTTC. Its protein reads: CASRSEGGQETQYF. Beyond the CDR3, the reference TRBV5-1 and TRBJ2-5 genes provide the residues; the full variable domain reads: KAGVTQTPRYLIKTRGQQVTLSCSPISGHRSVSWYQQTPGQGLQFLFEYFSETQRNKGNFPGRFSGRQFSNSRSEMNVSTLELGDSALYLCASRSEGGQETQYFGPGTRLLVL.